A selection of T cell receptor beta chains follows, all from one sample in a study of T cells after yellow fever vaccination. Each CDR3 protein is one row after TCRdb ran MiXCR on the 5' RACE reads. The sample consists of 42,000 or so distinct CDR3 sequences, 6.8% of them appearing once. The sample was CD8+ T cells not binding an NS4B(214-222) dextramer, sorted from PBMCs, taken 45 days after the yellow fever booster vaccination. Source of these receptors: a man younger than 40 who received the YFV17D yellow fever vaccine. The CDR3 runs from the conserved cysteine through the conserved F or W. The D gene is left open where the match is weak. Some rows have no size entry. The others give once, few or many, or a class for an expanded clone.

many	TRBJ2-3	TRBV15	NA	CATSSMSTDTQYF	TGTGCCACCAGCAGTATGAGCACAGATACGCAGTATTTT
few	TRBJ2-7	TRBV27	NA	CASSLGFSSSYEQYF	TGTGCCAGCAGTTTAGGGTTTTCCAGCTCCTACGAGCAGTACTTC
many	TRBJ2-5	TRBV6-1	TRBD2	CASRVAGFQETQYF	TGTGCCAGCAGGGTAGCGGGTTTCCAAGAGACCCAGTACTTC
many	TRBJ2-1	TRBV9	NA	CASSLGAENEQFF	TGTGCCAGCAGCCTCGGGGCGGAAAATGAGCAGTTCTTC
many	TRBJ1-1	TRBV5-1	NA	CASSWGDGETEAFF	TGCGCCAGCAGCTGGGGGGACGGTGAGACTGAAGCTTTCTTT
NA	TRBJ2-7	TRBV4-2	TRBD1	CASSPEGLGTGFYEQYF	TGTGCCAGCAGCCCGGAGGGTTTGGGGACAGGGTTCTACGAGCAGTACTTC
many	TRBJ1-1	TRBV27	NA	CASSFGGPNTEAFF	TGTGCCAGCAGTTTCGGGGGTCCCAACACTGAAGCTTTCTTT
many	TRBJ2-1	TRBV5-1	TRBD1	CASRQGNNEQFF	TGCGCCAGTAGACAGGGCAACAATGAGCAGTTCTTC
few	TRBJ1-4	TRBV12-3/TRBV12-4	TRBD1	CASSSLPGQGEEKLFF	TGTGCCAGCAGTTCCCTTCCGGGACAGGGCGAAGAAAAACTGTTTTTT
few	TRBJ1-1	TRBV12-3/TRBV12-4	TRBD1	CASSTGTGKGVTEAFF	TGTGCCAGCAGTACCGGGACAGGGAAAGGGGTCACTGAAGCTTTCTTT
many	TRBJ2-7	TRBV4-3	NA	CASSQDSGPYEQYF	TGCGCCAGCAGCCAAGATAGTGGGCCCTACGAGCAGTACTTC
many	TRBJ2-3	TRBV28	NA	CASSPLGRGTQYF	TGTGCCAGCAGCCCCCTGGGGCGGGGTACGCAGTATTTT
many	TRBJ2-1	TRBV7-9	NA	CASSLFGSGYNEQFF	TGTGCCAGCAGCTTATTCGGGAGCGGTTACAATGAGCAGTTCTTC
many	TRBJ1-1	TRBV11-2	NA	CASSLLLGEVTEAFF	TGTGCCAGCAGCTTGTTGTTAGGGGAGGTCACTGAAGCTTTCTTT
many	TRBJ2-3	TRBV5-1	NA	CASSLIAETLGAQYF	TGCGCCAGCAGCCTAATAGCGGAAACCCTGGGAGCGCAGTATTTT
many	TRBJ2-7	TRBV27	NA	CASSLSVGTPYEQYF	TGTGCCAGCAGTTTATCGGTCGGGACACCGTACGAGCAGTACTTC
NA	TRBJ2-1	TRBV20-1	NA	CSADPGALRSYNEQFF	TGCAGTGCTGACCCCGGGGCTCTCCGGTCCTACAATGAGCAGTTCTTC
many	TRBJ2-3	TRBV30	TRBD2	CAWSPRGGITQYF	TGTGCCTGGAGTCCCCGGGGGGGGATTACGCAGTATTTT
many	TRBJ2-2	TRBV29-1	NA	CSVDGGDTGELFF	TGCAGCGTTGACGGGGGAGACACCGGGGAGCTGTTTTTT
NA	TRBJ1-1	TRBV6-2/TRBV6-3	NA	CASRYDSPLLNMNTEAFF	TGTGCCAGCAGATACGACAGCCCCCTATTAAATATGAACACTGAAGCTTTCTTT
few	TRBJ2-3	TRBV7-9	TRBD1	CASSTGTGVADTQYF	TGTGCCAGCAGTACCGGGACAGGGGTGGCAGATACGCAGTATTTT
many	TRBJ2-3	TRBV28	NA	CASSFRAGTQYF	TGTGCCAGCAGCTTTAGAGCCGGTACGCAGTATTTT
many	TRBJ2-4	TRBV5-1	TRBD2	CASSSLAEGGNIQYF	TGCGCCAGCAGCTCACTAGCGGAGGGAGGAAACATTCAGTACTTC
few	TRBJ2-1	TRBV27	NA	CASSPLSVGEAYNEQFF	TGTGCCAGCAGCCCACTCTCGGTGGGAGAGGCTTACAATGAGCAGTTCTTC
many	TRBJ2-2	TRBV11-2	NA	CASSLVGRDSTGELFF	TGTGCCAGCAGCTTAGTCGGGCGGGACAGCACCGGGGAGCTGTTTTTT
NA	TRBJ2-7	TRBV3-1	TRBD2	CASSQVTSGSEDEQYF	TGTGCCAGCAGCCAAGTTACTAGCGGGAGTGAGGACGAGCAGTACTTC
NA	TRBJ2-1	TRBV7-9	NA	CASSLGGRGVLDEQFF	TGTGCCAGCAGCCTCGGGGGAAGAGGGGTACTGGATGAGCAGTTCTTC
many	TRBJ2-1	TRBV14	NA	CASSQDQLASHNEQFF	TGTGCCAGCAGCCAAGATCAACTAGCTTCCCACAATGAGCAGTTCTTC
many	TRBJ2-1	TRBV20-1	NA	CSASSGGNEQFF	TGCAGTGCTAGCTCTGGGGGGAATGAGCAGTTCTTC
NA	TRBJ2-3	TRBV5-6	TRBD2	CASSLGASGRADTQYF	TGTGCCAGCAGCTTGGGGGCTAGCGGGAGAGCGGATACGCAGTATTTT
many	TRBJ2-1	TRBV12-3/TRBV12-4	NA	CASSFGLGDEQFF	TGTGCCAGCAGTTTTGGATTGGGCGATGAGCAGTTCTTC
many	TRBJ2-1	TRBV5-4	TRBD2	CASSLRTSGRDEQFF	TGTGCCAGCAGCTTGCGGACTAGCGGGAGGGATGAGCAGTTCTTC
medium-sized	TRBJ2-1	TRBV24-1	TRBD1	CATSDAKTGEASEQFF	TGTGCCACCAGTGATGCAAAGACAGGGGAGGCCAGTGAGCAGTTCTTC
many	TRBJ2-2	TRBV5-4	NA	CASSEASNTGELFF	TGTGCCAGCAGCGAAGCGTCGAACACCGGGGAGCTGTTTTTT
many	TRBJ2-1	TRBV7-6	NA	CASSLTGSGYNEQFF	TGTGCCAGCAGCTTAACAGGGTCAGGCTACAATGAGCAGTTCTTC
many	TRBJ2-7	TRBV7-9	TRBD2	CASSSPGLASYEQYF	TGTGCCAGCAGTTCCCCGGGACTAGCGTCCTACGAGCAGTACTTC
NA	TRBJ2-3	TRBV5-6	NA	CAIGPGISWGDTQYF	TGTGCCATCGGCCCCGGGATTAGCTGGGGAGATACGCAGTATTTT
many	TRBJ2-7	TRBV7-2	NA	CASRLGLLSYEQYF	TGTGCCAGCAGACTAGGACTCCTCTCCTACGAGCAGTACTTC
many	TRBJ2-2	TRBV23-1	NA	CASTYQGQNTGELFF	TGCGCCAGCACCTACCAAGGACAGAACACCGGGGAGCTGTTTTTT
many	TRBJ2-2	TRBV11-2	NA	CASSLDPVPGELFF	TGTGCCAGCAGCTTAGATCCAGTTCCTGGGGAGCTGTTTTTT
many	TRBJ2-7	TRBV4-3	NA	CASSTRTQGYDEQYF	TGCGCCAGCAGCACAAGAACGCAGGGGTACGACGAGCAGTACTTC
few	TRBJ2-2	TRBV7-8	NA	CASSAPSGSVPGELFF	TGTGCCAGCAGCGCCCCTAGTGGAAGTGTTCCCGGGGAGCTGTTTTTT
many	TRBJ2-4	TRBV27	TRBD1	CASSTWDRQNIQYF	TGTGCCAGCAGTACATGGGACAGACAAAACATTCAGTACTTC
many	TRBJ2-5	TRBV11-3	NA	CASSSHLREETQYF	TGTGCCAGCAGCTCACACCTCAGGGAAGAGACCCAGTACTTC
many	TRBJ2-7	TRBV7-9	TRBD1	CASSLEGQGFYEQYF	TGTGCCAGCAGCTTAGAGGGACAGGGGTTCTACGAGCAGTACTTC
many	TRBJ2-1	TRBV5-5	TRBD1	CASSPPGQGYNEQFF	TGTGCCAGCAGCCCGCCGGGACAGGGCTACAATGAGCAGTTCTTC
many	TRBJ2-3	TRBV20-1	TRBD2	CRLQREGRTDTQYF	TGCAGATTACAGCGGGAGGGCCGAACAGATACGCAGTATTTT
many	TRBJ2-7	TRBV6-2/TRBV6-3	TRBD2	CASSYHLAGPSYEQYF	TGTGCCAGCAGTTATCATCTAGCGGGGCCCTCCTACGAGCAGTACTTC